These 26 T cell receptor beta chains came from one sample sequenced in a study of shared clonotypes between healthy human individuals. Sequencing used immunoSEQ multiplex PCR; TCRdb keeps in-frame clones, though not all of them. The repertoire holds hundreds of thousands of clones, with around two thirds as singletons. Sequenced input: memory CD4+ T cells sorted from blood. Documented subset: CD45RA-negative fraction. These TCRs come from a woman in her 30s in good health.

The chain carries TRBV6-4 and TRBJ2-1; TRBD2 matches at 7 bases. With 2 bases clipped from V and 8 bases from J, the junction kept 9 bases outside the gene matches. The V gene's germline CDR1 is MRHNA and CDR2 SNTAGT. The CDR3 covers 15 residues. The CDR3 nucleotides read TGTGCCAGCAGTGACGAGGGAGGGCCAGCTCATGAGCAGTTCTTC. Protein product: CASSDEGGPAHEQFF.

The chain recombines TRBV27 with TRBJ1-4, with D perhaps matching TRBD1 (5 bases). The V end lost 2 bases, the J end lost 8 bases, and 12 bases lay between the germline ends. The CDR3 runs 14 residues. Germline lookup yields CDR1 MNHEY and CDR2 SMNVEV (reference sequence). The CDR3 coding sequence is TGTGCCAGCAGTTTAGGGGGACGTCAGGAAAAACTGTTTTTT. Translated: CASSLGGRQEKLFF.

J is TRBJ2-7 and V is TRBV5-1; D is tentatively TRBD1 or TRBD2 (5 bases each). The CDR3 is 13 amino acids. Germline CDR1 SGHRS, CDR2 YFSETQ. V lost 0 bases to trimming and J lost 6 bases, with 10 bases between them. CDR3 sequence reads: CASSLVGGGEQYF. The CDR3 region has the DNA TGCGCCAGCAGCTTGGTTGGGGGTGGCGAGCAGTACTTC.

This chain connects TRBV7-9 to TRBJ2-5; 14 bases are a match to TRBD2. The CDR3 runs to 18 residues. After removal of 1 base from V and 3 bases from J, the junction contained 7 bases not matched to a gene. CDR1 and CDR2 (germline): SEHNR, FQNEAQ (reference sequence). The CDR3, as DNA: TGTGCCAGCAGCTTAGGGGGACTAGCGGGAGTGGAAGAAGAGACCCAGTACTTC. Translated, it gives CASSLGGLAGVEEETQYF.

This rearrangement joins TRBV10-2 to TRBJ2-7; 8 bases are shared with TRBD2. V lost 0 bases and J lost 6; bases outside the gene matches: 7. Looked up from germline, CDR1 is WSHSY and CDR2 is SAAADI. This CDR3 has 15 amino acids. The chain's CDR3 is CASSESTAGEGEQYF. CDR3 bases: TGCGCCAGCAGTGAGTCGACAGCGGGAGAAGGCGAGCAGTACTTC.

This clone has just one count. CDR3 nucleotides: TGTGCCAGCAGCTTAGATGTCAGCCCCTCTGGAAACACCATATATTTT. Translated, it gives CASSLDVSPSGNTIYF. V and J are TRBV7-2 and TRBJ1-3; D not resolved. The V end was cut by 1 base, the J end by 0 bases, with 10 bases between. There are 16 residues in the CDR3. Germline CDR1 reads SGHTA; CDR2 reads FQGNSA.

In this sample, this clone turned up once. A much bigger clone sits one base away, suggesting this may be a read error. The rearrangement links TRBV6-6 to TRBJ1-1, with TRBD1 matching 10 bases. Germline CDR1 MNHNY, CDR2 SVGAGI (reference sequence). V lost 6 bases, J lost 4 bases, and 2 bases stayed unmatched. This CDR3 spans 13 amino acids. The CDR3 spells CASSWTGGTEAFF. CDR3 DNA: TGTGCCAGCAGCTGGACAGGGGGCACTGAAGCTTTCTTT.

The chain is built from TRBV5-8 and TRBJ2-5; 12 bases agree with TRBD2. Losses at the gene ends were 4 bases for V and 5 bases for J; bases not matched to a gene: 21. CDR1 SGHTS and CDR2 YDEGEE come from the germline V gene. The CDR3 covers 20 residues. The CDR3 region is CASSNQNGRLAGEGRETQYF. As DNA, the CDR3 is TGTGCCAGCAGCAACCAAAACGGCCGACTAGCGGGAGAAGGGCGGGAGACCCAGTACTTC.

The rearrangement links TRBV13 to TRBJ2-5, with D hard to call. The CDR3 loop spans 12 amino acids. Trimming removed 1 base at V and 4 bases at J, with 4 bases between. From germline, CDR1 is PRHDT and CDR2 FYEKMQ (reference sequence). The CDR3 DNA reads as TGTGCCAGCAGCTTAGTGCGAGAGACCCAGTACTTC. Protein product: CASSLVRETQYF.

CDR3 in amino acids: CSVEVAAGNTIYF. The DNA of the CDR3 is TGCAGCGTTGAAGTCGCCGCTGGAAACACCATATATTTT. The chain joins TRBV29-1 to TRBJ1-3; no reliable D call. Trimming removed 1 base from V and 2 bases from J, with 6 bases in between. The length of the CDR3 is 13 residues. CDR1 is SQVTM, CDR2 ANQGSEA, per germline.

This clone has a count of ten or more. The chain joins TRBV19 to TRBJ2-1; no clear D. CDR1 and CDR2 from the germline V gene are LNHDA and SQIVND (reference sequence). V lost 6 bases and J lost 8, with 11 bases in between. This CDR3 has 12 amino acids. CDR3 residues: CASSRNADEQFF. In DNA form, the CDR3 reads TGTGCCAGTAGCCGAAATGCGGATGAGCAGTTCTTC.

A few counts support this clone. Other nucleotide sequences from this sample produce the same CDR3. J is TRBJ2-3 and V is TRBV19; TRBD2 aligns across 11 bases. From germline, CDR1 is LNHDA and CDR2 SQIVND (reference sequence). The V gene end was trimmed by 8 bases and the J gene end by 2 bases; junction bases not matched to a gene: 3. The CDR3 runs 14 residues. The CDR3 DNA is TGTGCCAGTCGACTAGCGGGGCACACAGATACGCAGTATTTT. Protein sequence: CASRLAGHTDTQYF.

The V and J genes are TRBV5-1 and TRBJ2-1; 10 bases line up with TRBD2. Trimming at V came to 4 bases and at J to 7 bases, leaving 8 bases not matched to a gene. CDR1 is SGHRS, CDR2 YFSETQ, per germline. This CDR3 has 15 amino acids. Here the CDR3 reads CASSLGTSESNEQFF. CDR3 DNA sequence: TGCGCCAGCAGCCTCGGGACTAGCGAATCAAATGAGCAGTTCTTC.

The V call is TRBV15, the J call TRBJ2-3; no clear D gene. Germline CDR1 reads LNHNV; CDR2 reads YYDKDF (reference sequence). The CDR3 sequence is 13 residues long. The germline V and J ends were trimmed by 1 base and 6 bases, with 8 bases remaining between them. The CDR3 DNA sequence: TGTGCCACCAGCAGAGGGAGCGCGGATACGCAGTATTTT. Translated: CATSRGSADTQYF.

V and J are TRBV2 and TRBJ1-5; D is unresolved. The ends were cut back, 2 bases at V and 5 bases at J, with 10 bases in the middle. CDR3 length: 14 residues. Germline V gene data show CDR1 as SNHLY and CDR2 as FYNNEI. The CDR3 DNA is TGTGCCAGCAGTGAAACTGGACCCTATCAGCCCCAGCATTTT. It codes for CASSETGPYQPQHF.

This rearrangement joins TRBV30 to TRBJ2-5, with unresolved D. This CDR3 has 13 residues. Germline lookup yields CDR1 GTSNPN and CDR2 SVGIG (reference sequence). Trimming removed 3 bases from V and 5 bases from J, with 13 bases in between. In DNA, the CDR3 is TGTGCCTGGAGACGTTCACATGCGGAGACCCAGTACTTC. This encodes CAWRRSHAETQYF.

The V and J genes are TRBV15 and TRBJ2-5; TRBD2 aligns across 10 bases. The CDR3 runs 17 residues. Germline V lookup: CDR1 LNHNV, CDR2 YYDKDF (reference sequence). V trimming: 0 bases; J trimming: 0 bases; junction bases outside the gene matches: 4. The CDR3 spells CATSRDHGTSDQETQYF. The CDR3 DNA follows: TGTGCCACCAGCAGAGATCATGGGACTAGCGACCAAGAGACCCAGTACTTC.

The V call is TRBV14, the J call TRBJ2-2; 7 nucleotides align to TRBD1. CDR3 size: 15 residues. Germline V gives CDR1 SGHDN, CDR2 FVKESK. V lost 4 bases and J lost 6; bases outside the gene matches: 8. As DNA, the CDR3 is TGTGCCAGCAGCCCGCTAGACAGGGAAGCCGGGGAGCTGTTTTTT. It translates to CASSPLDREAGELFF.

This clone appeared many times. Other DNA sequences in this specimen translate into the identical CDR3. This chain links TRBV11-2 with TRBJ2-7, with TRBD2 identical over 8 bases. The CDR3 consists of 13 residues. Per the germline V gene, CDR1 is SGHAT and CDR2 is FQNNGV. V gave up 1 base and J gave up 6 bases; unmatched junction bases: 2. The CDR3 nucleotides are TGTGCCAGCAGCTTAGTACGGGGGGGCGAGCAGTACTTC. Amino acids: CASSLVRGGEQYF.

DNA for the CDR3: TGTGCCAGCAGCTTAGATCGCATTGGGACAGATACGCAGTATTTT. Translation gives CASSLDRIGTDTQYF. This sequence joins TRBV11-2 and TRBJ2-3; no reliable D call. Germline V gene lookup returns CDR1 SGHAT and CDR2 FQNNGV. The CDR3 loop spans 15 amino acids. Trimming pared 0 bases from V and 3 bases from J, leaving 10 bases between.

This clone was recorded at least ten times. The chain uses TRBV4-1 and TRBJ2-1; TRBD2 matches 9 bases. Per the germline V gene, CDR1 is MGHRA and CDR2 is YSYEKL. The CDR3 loop spans 14 amino acids. V was pared by 7 bases and J by 7 bases, with 8 bases of the junction left unmatched. CDR3 sequence: CASTIPGLANEQFF. CDR3 DNA sequence: TGCGCCAGCACCATACCGGGACTAGCAAATGAGCAGTTCTTC.

This chain connects TRBV13 to TRBJ1-1; D gene ambiguous. The V end lost 4 bases, the J end lost 0 bases, and 12 bases lay between the germline ends. The length of the CDR3 is 15 residues. The germline V gene has CDR1 PRHDT and CDR2 FYEKMQ (reference sequence). The CDR3 spells CASSSLHGVNTEAFF. The CDR3 DNA sequence: TGTGCCAGCAGCTCGCTCCACGGGGTGAACACTGAAGCTTTCTTT. The entire variable domain, with the rest obtained from reference TRBV13 and TRBJ1-1, is as follows: AAGVIQSPRHLIKEKRETATLKCYPIPRHDTVYWYQQGPGQDPQFLISFYEKMQSDKGSIPDRFSAQQFSDYHSELNMSSLELGDSALYFCASSSLHGVNTEAFFGQGTRLTVV.

The chain is built from TRBV30 and TRBJ2-5; 12 bases are a match to TRBD2. The J call may be mistaken, given a closer DNA end match to TRBJ2-7. Per the germline V gene, CDR1 is GTSNPN and CDR2 is SVGIG (reference sequence). The CDR3 consists of 14 residues. The CDR3 DNA sequence: TGTGCCTGGACTAGCGGGAGGGCCGGGTACGAGCAGTACTTC. Its translation: CAWTSGRAGYEQYF.

The rearrangement uses TRBV15 and TRBJ2-1; maybe TRBD2 (5 bases). The CDR3 covers 16 residues. Trimming removed 0 bases from V and 2 bases from J, with 11 bases in between. CDR1 LNHNV and CDR2 YYDKDF come from the germline V gene (reference sequence). CDR3 nucleotides: TGTGCCACCAGCAGAGATCCTCCCGGGACCTACAATGAGCAGTTCTTC. As protein: CATSRDPPGTYNEQFF.

This clone was seen a few times. The rearrangement uses TRBV6-1 and TRBJ2-5; 12 bases fit TRBD2. Per germline, CDR1 MNHNS and CDR2 SASEGT. After removal of 1 base from V and 5 bases from J, the junction contained 14 bases not matched to a gene. CDR3 length equals 19 residues. The CDR3, as DNA: TGTGCCAGCAGTGAAGGACGAGGTTTGACTAGCGGGAGTGGTGAGACCCAGTACTTC. Its protein product is CASSEGRGLTSGSGETQYF.

This clone was seen only a few times. The V call is TRBV7-7, the J call TRBJ2-3, with TRBD1 as a possible D gene (5 bases). The CDR3 extends over 15 amino acids. V lost 1 base to trimming and J lost 2 bases, with 10 bases between them. Germline V gene sequence: CDR1 SSHAT, CDR2 FNYEAQ (reference sequence). Written as DNA, the CDR3 is TGTGCCAGCAGCTTAGGACAGCCTCCCACAGATACGCAGTATTTT. It specifies CASSLGQPPTDTQYF.